What follows describes a single T cell receptor (beta chain). The data are from a study of blood T cell repertoires in COVID-19. Study-wide background: Some COVID-19 samples were acute and others convalescent; all came from the United States, Italy and Spain. In each case, the material was cDNA or gDNA derived from T cells, B-cell-depleted T cells, or PBMCs.

TCRdb keeps only in-frame clones here, not all; method: immunoSEQ multiplex PCR. The sample holds tens of thousands of clones, approximately 80% seen once. Trimming removed 8 bases from V and 3 bases from J, with 8 bases in between. The CDR3 loop spans 11 amino acids. The germline V gene encodes CDR1 SGHTA and CDR2 FQGNSA. Sequences were obtained from peripheral blood. The origin of this receptor is a man at least 80 years old with active or convalescent COVID-19. The chain uses TRBV7-2 and TRBJ2-7; D perhaps matches TRBD2 (5 bases). CDR3 coding DNA: TGTGCCAGCGGCAGCGGCTACGAGCAGTACTTC. Its translation: CASGSGYEQYF.